This TCR beta chain originates from a study of T cell responses to AZD1222 COVID-19 vaccine. The study, taken as a whole, reports: Reportedly, nearly half the spike-specific TCRs target unmutated variant regions.

Looked up from germline, CDR1 is SGHDN and CDR2 is FVKESK. Losses at the gene ends were 0 bases for V and 6 bases for J; bases not matched to a gene: 6. The CDR3 has 15 amino acids. Regarding this clone: No antigen is known for it.

Measured with immunoSEQ multiplex PCR; TCRdb has only the in-frame clones, and not every one. The table records 95,000 to 150,000 clones, 90% of them present only once. The sequences come from peripheral blood, collected on day 0 of AZD1222 vaccination. The sequence derives from an adult in good health. The genes are TRBV14 and TRBJ2-7; 9 nucleotides match TRBD1. This CDR3 reads CASSQDWGQGVEQYF. The CDR3 region has the DNA TGTGCCAGCAGCCAAGATTGGGGACAGGGAGTCGAGCAGTACTTC.